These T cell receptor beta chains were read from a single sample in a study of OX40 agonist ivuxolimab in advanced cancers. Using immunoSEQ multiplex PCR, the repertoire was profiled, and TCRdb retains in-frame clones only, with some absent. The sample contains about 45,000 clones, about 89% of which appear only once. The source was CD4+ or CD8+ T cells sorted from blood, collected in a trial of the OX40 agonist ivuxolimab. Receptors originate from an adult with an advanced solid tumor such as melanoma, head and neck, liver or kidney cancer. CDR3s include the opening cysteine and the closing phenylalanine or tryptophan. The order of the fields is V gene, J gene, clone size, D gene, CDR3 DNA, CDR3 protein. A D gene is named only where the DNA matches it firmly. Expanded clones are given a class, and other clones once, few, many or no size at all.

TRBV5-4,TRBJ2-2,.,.,TGTGCCAGCAGCTATACTAGTGGGGGCCTACCCGGGGAGCTGTTTTTT,CASSYTSGGLPGELFF
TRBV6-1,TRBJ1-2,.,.,TGTGCCAGCAGTGGGACAGAAGGCTACACCTTC,CASSGTEGYTF
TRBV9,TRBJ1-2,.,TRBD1,TGTGCCAGCAGCGTCGGGGACAGGGGGGGCTACACCTTC,CASSVGDRGGYTF
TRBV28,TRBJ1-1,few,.,TGTGCCAGCACCATAGTTGGGATGAACACTGAAGCTTTCTTT,CASTIVGMNTEAFF
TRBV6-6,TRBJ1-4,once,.,TGTGCCAGCAGCAACTATCCGGGACAATTTAATGAAAAACTGTTTTTT,CASSNYPGQFNEKLFF
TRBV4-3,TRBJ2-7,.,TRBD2,TGCGCCAGCAGCCCCGGGGGGTTCCGGGGAGAGCAGTACTTC,CASSPGGFRGEQYF
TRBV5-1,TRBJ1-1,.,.,TGCGCCAGCAGCTCATTCACCTCAGGGAACACTGAAGCTTTCTTT,CASSSFTSGNTEAFF
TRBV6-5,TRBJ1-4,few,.,TGTGCCAGCAGCCCCTTTTGGCGGAATAATGAAAAACTGTTTTTT,CASSPFWRNNEKLFF
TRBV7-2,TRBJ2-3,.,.,TGTGCCAGCAGCTCCATAGGGCAGGGGAGCACAGATACGCAGTATTTT,CASSSIGQGSTDTQYF
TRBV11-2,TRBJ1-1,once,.,TGTGCCAGCAGCTTACCCGCGGCTGAAGCTTTCTTT,CASSLPAAEAFF
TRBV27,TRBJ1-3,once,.,TGTGCCAGCAGCATAACTTTCTCAGGGGCTCGAAACACCATATATTTT,CASSITFSGARNTIYF
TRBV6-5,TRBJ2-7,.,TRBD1,TGTGCCAGCAACACCAGGGGGACGGAGGTATACGAGCAGTACTTC,CASNTRGTEVYEQYF
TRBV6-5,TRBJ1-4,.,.,TGTGCCAGCAGTTACTCGACAGGTGTTAATGAAAAACTGTTTTTT,CASSYSTGVNEKLFF
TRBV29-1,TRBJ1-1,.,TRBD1,TGCAGCGCAGTACAGGGGATGAGGATGAACACTGAAGCTTTCTTT,CSAVQGMRMNTEAFF
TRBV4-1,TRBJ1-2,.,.,TGCGCCAGCAGCCTAGGAGACGGGCGCACCTTC,CASSLGDGRTF
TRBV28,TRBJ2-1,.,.,TGTGCCAGCAGTTGGGGGACAATATACAATGAGCAGTTCTTC,CASSWGTIYNEQFF
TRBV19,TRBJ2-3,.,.,TGTGCCAGTAGTGAGGGGGGCACAGATACGCAGTATTTT,CASSEGGTDTQYF
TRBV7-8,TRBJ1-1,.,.,TGTGCCAGCAGCCTGGGGGGCAGGGGAGGCACTGAAGCTTTCTTT,CASSLGGRGGTEAFF
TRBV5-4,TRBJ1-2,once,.,TGTGCCAGCAGCCCGGGGGATAGGGTACCCTATGGCTACACCTTC,CASSPGDRVPYGYTF
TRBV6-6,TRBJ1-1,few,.,TGTGCCAGCATCCACGGGGTACGCGCTTTCTTT,CASIHGVRAFF
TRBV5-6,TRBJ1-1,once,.,TGTGCCAGCAGCTTGAGCGACACACCTAAAGCTTTCTTT,CASSLSDTPKAFF
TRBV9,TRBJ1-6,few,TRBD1,TGTGCCAGCAGCGCCTACAGGGGATCACCCCTCCACTTT,CASSAYRGSPLHF
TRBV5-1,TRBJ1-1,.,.,TGCGCCAGCAGCTTGGCCGGGACGAACACTGAAGCTTTCTTT,CASSLAGTNTEAFF
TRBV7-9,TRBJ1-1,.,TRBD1,TGTGCCAGCAGCTTAGCGGGACAGCTGAACACTGAAGCTTTCTTT,CASSLAGQLNTEAFF
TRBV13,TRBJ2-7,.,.,TGTGCCAGCAGCTCACCCTCAATCCCCTACGAGCAGTACTTC,CASSSPSIPYEQYF
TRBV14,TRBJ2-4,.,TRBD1,TGTGCCAGCAGCTCCTACAGGGGGCTTCAGTACTTC,CASSSYRGLQYF
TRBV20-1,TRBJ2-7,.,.,TGCAGTGTCAGAAAAACTGGCGAGCAGTACTTC,CSVRKTGEQYF
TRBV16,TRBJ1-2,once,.,TGTGCCAGCAGCCTCCTGGGGGGCGACTCAGTCTATGGCTACACCTTC,CASSLLGGDSVYGYTF
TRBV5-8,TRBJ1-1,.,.,TGTGCCAGCAGCTTGCTGGCCGGCGCCCTTGAAGCTTTCTTT,CASSLLAGALEAFF
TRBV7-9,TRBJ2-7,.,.,TGTGCCAGCAGCTTAGGAGCCGGAGGCTCCTACGAGCAGTACTTC,CASSLGAGGSYEQYF
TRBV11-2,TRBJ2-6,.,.,TGTGCCAGCAGCTATTTGGGGGCTGGGGCCAACGTCCTGACTTTC,CASSYLGAGANVLTF
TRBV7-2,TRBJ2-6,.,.,TGTGCCAGCAGCTTAAGGAGGGCGGGGCAACCCTCTGGGGCCAACGTCCTGACTTTC,CASSLRRAGQPSGANVLTF
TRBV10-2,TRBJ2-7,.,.,TGCGCCAGCAGTGAGTTTTCCGGGACCTTATACGAGCAGTACTTC,CASSEFSGTLYEQYF
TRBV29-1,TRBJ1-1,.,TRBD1,TGCAGCGTGGACAGGGCGCGGAACACTGAAGCTTTCTTT,CSVDRARNTEAFF
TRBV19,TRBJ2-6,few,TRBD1,TGTGCCAGTACCCCCAGGGGGACCGGGGCCAACGTCCTGACTTTC,CASTPRGTGANVLTF
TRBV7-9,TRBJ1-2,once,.,TGTGCCAGCAGCTTATTACTGTCCGGTGGCTACACCTTC,CASSLLLSGGYTF
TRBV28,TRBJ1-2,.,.,TGTGCCAGCAGTTTATTACTTGGGTATGGCTACACCTTC,CASSLLLGYGYTF
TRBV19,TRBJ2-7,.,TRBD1,TGTGCCAGTAGTATAGCTCTGACAGGGTCCTACGAGCAGTACTTC,CASSIALTGSYEQYF
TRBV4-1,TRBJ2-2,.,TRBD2,TGCGCCAGCAGCCACCGATCTAGAGCGGGGGGGCCCACCGGGGAGCTGTTTTTT,CASSHRSRAGGPTGELFF
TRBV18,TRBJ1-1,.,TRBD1,TGTGCCAGCTCACCACCTTGGACAGGAGCTAACACTGAAGCTTTCTTT,CASSPPWTGANTEAFF
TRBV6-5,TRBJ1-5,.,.,TGTGCCAGCACTGGGGAATGGGATCAGCCCCAGCATTTT,CASTGEWDQPQHF